This TCR beta chain was obtained from a study of T-cell reconstitution after alpha-beta-depleted transplantation in children. The CDR3 is made up of 16 amino acids. Trimming cost V 5 bases and J 5 bases; bases outside gene matches: 15. This clonotype showed up just a few times. Molecular barcoding with unique molecular identifiers was used for the TCRbeta library. Using its own MiXCR run on the PCR reads, TCRdb lists one record per CDR3 protein. The repertoire includes 450,000 to 600,000 distinct CDR3 sequences, 15% to 20% of them detected once, and 3.3% sits in the top ten. The input for sequencing was PBMCs from the stem cell graft donor, taken from the stem cell graft. The receptor's source is a human donor who donated a stem cell graft to a child with acute lymphoblastic leukemia. This chain links TRBV12-3 or TRBV12-4 with TRBJ2-7; 7 bases are a match to TRBD2. CDR3 region: CASSLRSGRRSNEQYF. The CDR3 nucleotides read TGTGCCAGCAGTCTCCGTAGCGGGCGTCGAAGTAACGAGCAGTACTTC.